This T cell receptor (beta chain) is drawn from a study of blood T cell repertoires in COVID-19. On the study more broadly: The United States, Italy and Spain supplied acute and convalescent COVID-19 samples.

The repertoire was sequenced with immunoSEQ multiplex PCR; TCRdb's copy has only in-frame clones and lacks some. In the table there are 430,000 or so clones, around 90% of which are singletons. Trimming shortened V by 6 bases and J by 4 bases, and 7 bases separated the two germline ends. There are 11 residues in the CDR3. From germline, CDR1 is MNHEY and CDR2 SMNVEV (reference sequence). This TCR derives from a young man with COVID-19, enrolled during active disease. This rearrangement joins TRBV27 to TRBJ2-7, with D possibly being TRBD2 (6 bases). Source material: peripheral blood. CDR3: CASSGGYEQYF. The CDR3 DNA reads as TGTGCCAGCAGCGGAGGGTACGAGCAGTACTTC.